This TCR beta chain was retrieved from a study of blood T cell repertoires in COVID-19. Across the whole study: The samples span acute and convalescent COVID-19 from the United States, Italy and Spain.

Using immunoSEQ multiplex PCR, the repertoire was profiled, and TCRdb retains in-frame clones only, with some absent. In the table there are around 140,000 clones, around 87% of which are singletons. This TCR was sampled from a woman between 50 and 59 years old with active or convalescent COVID-19. The specimen sequenced was peripheral blood.

The CDR3 protein is CATSKQGMNTEAFF. DNA for the CDR3: TGTGCCACCAGCAAACAGGGAATGAACACTGAAGCTTTCTTT. This chain joins TRBV15 and TRBJ1-1, with a possible D match to TRBD1 (6 bases). Trimming shortened V by 4 bases and J by 0 bases, and 9 bases separated the two germline ends. Germline V CDR1 and CDR2: LNHNV, YYDKDF (reference sequence). CDR3 length equals 14 residues.